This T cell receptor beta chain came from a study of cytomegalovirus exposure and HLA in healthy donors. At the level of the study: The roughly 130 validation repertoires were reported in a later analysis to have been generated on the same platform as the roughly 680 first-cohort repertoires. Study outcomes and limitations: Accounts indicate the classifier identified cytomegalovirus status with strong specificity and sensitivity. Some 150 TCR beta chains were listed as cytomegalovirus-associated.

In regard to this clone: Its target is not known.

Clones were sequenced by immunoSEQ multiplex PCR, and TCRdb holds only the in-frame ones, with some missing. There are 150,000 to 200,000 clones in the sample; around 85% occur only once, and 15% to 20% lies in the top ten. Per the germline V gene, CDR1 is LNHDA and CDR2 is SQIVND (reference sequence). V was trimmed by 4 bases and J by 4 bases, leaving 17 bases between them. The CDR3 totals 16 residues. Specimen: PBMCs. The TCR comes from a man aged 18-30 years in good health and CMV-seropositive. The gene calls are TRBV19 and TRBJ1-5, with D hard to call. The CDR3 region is CASSTSWGDLNQPQHF. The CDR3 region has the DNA TGTGCCAGTAGTACCTCATGGGGAGACTTAAATCAGCCCCAGCATTTT. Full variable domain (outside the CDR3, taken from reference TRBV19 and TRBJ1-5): DGGITQSPKYLFRKEGQNVTLSCEQNLNHDAMYWYRQDPGQGLRLIYYSQIVNDFQKGDIAEGYSVSREKKESFPLTVTSAQKNPTAFYLCASSTSWGDLNQPQHFGDGTRLSIL.